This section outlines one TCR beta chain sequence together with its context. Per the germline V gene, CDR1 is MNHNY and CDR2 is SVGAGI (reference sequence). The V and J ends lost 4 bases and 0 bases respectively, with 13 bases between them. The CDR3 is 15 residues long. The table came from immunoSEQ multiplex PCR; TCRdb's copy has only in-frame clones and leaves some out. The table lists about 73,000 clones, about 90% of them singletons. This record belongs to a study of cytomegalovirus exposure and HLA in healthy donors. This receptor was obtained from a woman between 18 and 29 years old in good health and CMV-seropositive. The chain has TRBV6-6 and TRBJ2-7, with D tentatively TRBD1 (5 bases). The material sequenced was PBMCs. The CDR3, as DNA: TGTGCCAGCAGTTCGATACAGGAGCCCTCCTACGAGCAGTACTTC. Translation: CASSSIQEPSYEQYF.